Listed below are T cell receptor beta chains from one sample, sequenced in a study of blood T cells in healthy people across ages. TCRdb analysed the 5' RACE reads with MiXCR anew, one entry per CDR3 protein. Among about 800,000 distinct CDR3 sequences listed, roughly 25% were seen once. The data also belong to a second study, concerning T cells of mothers and their children.

Sequencing was carried out using blood. The source of these receptors is a boy aged 5 to 17 in good health. CDR3s leave out the opening cysteine and the closing phenylalanine or tryptophan. Each record gives: J gene, D gene, V gene, CDR3 protein. D genes are given only for firm matches.

J: TRBJ2-4; D: .; V: TRBV9; CDR3: ASSVDQGGRDIQY
J: TRBJ1-2; D: .; V: TRBV5-6; CDR3: ASSHGSADGYT
J: TRBJ1-1; D: .; V: TRBV28; CDR3: ASRTMNTEAF
J: TRBJ2-7; D: .; V: TRBV4-3; CDR3: ASSQGGDGLDEQY
J: TRBJ1-4; D: .; V: TRBV7-9; CDR3: ASSDPGRTTNEKLF
J: TRBJ2-5; D: TRBD2; V: TRBV13; CDR3: ASSLSGVLQETQY
J: TRBJ1-4; D: .; V: TRBV7-9; CDR3: ASSESYPEKLF
J: TRBJ1-2; D: .; V: TRBV12-3/TRBV12-4; CDR3: ASSSGINYGYT
J: TRBJ2-7; D: .; V: TRBV4-3; CDR3: ASSQGAFGAGPYEQY
J: TRBJ1-3; D: .; V: TRBV4-1; CDR3: ASSHPVGSGNTIY
J: TRBJ2-1; D: TRBD2; V: TRBV28; CDR3: ASSGTSGRREQF
J: TRBJ2-3; D: .; V: TRBV20-1; CDR3: SGAGSPNTDTQY
J: TRBJ2-7; D: TRBD2; V: TRBV5-1; CDR3: ASSWLASGRNTDTYEQY
J: TRBJ2-5; D: .; V: TRBV20-1; CDR3: SARHWETQY
J: TRBJ2-5; D: .; V: TRBV2; CDR3: ASSEGGTGQETQY
J: TRBJ1-4; D: .; V: TRBV7-2; CDR3: ASSLSSGQSEKLF
J: TRBJ1-1; D: .; V: TRBV12-3/TRBV12-4; CDR3: ASGGPRTGLVAEAF
J: TRBJ1-2; D: TRBD1; V: TRBV11-1; CDR3: ASSSYRGPVYGYT
J: TRBJ2-3; D: .; V: TRBV29-1; CDR3: SVDGEFGTDTQY
J: TRBJ2-5; D: .; V: TRBV20-1; CDR3: SARGISGGPGEQY
J: .; D: .; V: TRBV5-6; CDR3: ASSLLSAYNEQF
J: TRBJ2-7; D: .; V: TRBV4-3; CDR3: AGSLGVGGYEQY
J: TRBJ1-4; D: .; V: TRBV4-3; CDR3: ASSQDGGVIEKLF
J: TRBJ1-1; D: .; V: TRBV20-1; CDR3: SAKTPERNTEAF
J: TRBJ2-4; D: .; V: TRBV28; CDR3: ASSTGLLAKNIQY
J: TRBJ2-7; D: TRBD1; V: TRBV28; CDR3: ASSWQTGAYEQY
J: TRBJ2-7; D: .; V: TRBV4-2; CDR3: ASSQDLDSSYEQY
J: TRBJ2-5; D: TRBD1; V: TRBV4-1; CDR3: ASSQPGQQETQY
J: TRBJ2-3; D: TRBD2; V: TRBV29-1; CDR3: SVEASGFADTQY
J: TRBJ1-2; D: .; V: TRBV29-1; CDR3: SVSLGGLGWGYT
J: TRBJ1-5; D: TRBD1; V: TRBV6-5; CDR3: ASSSGGSYQPQH
J: TRBJ2-7; D: .; V: TRBV7-2; CDR3: ASSPRVAYEQY
J: TRBJ1-4; D: .; V: TRBV7-2; CDR3: ASSLWGGQGEKLF
J: TRBJ1-3; D: .; V: TRBV7-9; CDR3: ASSLMPARSSGNTIY
J: TRBJ2-4; D: TRBD2; V: TRBV5-6; CDR3: ASSDGLAGGRGKNIQY
J: TRBJ1-5; D: TRBD1; V: TRBV10-2; CDR3: ASSERGLWQPQH